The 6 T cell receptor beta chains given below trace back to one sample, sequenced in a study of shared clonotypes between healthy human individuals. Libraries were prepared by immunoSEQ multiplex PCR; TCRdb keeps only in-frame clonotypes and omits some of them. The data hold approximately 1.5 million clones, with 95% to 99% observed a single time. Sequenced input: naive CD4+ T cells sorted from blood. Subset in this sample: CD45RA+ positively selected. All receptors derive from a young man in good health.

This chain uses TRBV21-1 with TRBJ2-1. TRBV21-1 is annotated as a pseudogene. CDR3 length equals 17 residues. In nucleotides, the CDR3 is TGTGCCAGCAGCAAAGCCCTTTCGACCATTATCCACAATGAGCAGTTCTTC. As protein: CASSKALSTIIHNEQFF.

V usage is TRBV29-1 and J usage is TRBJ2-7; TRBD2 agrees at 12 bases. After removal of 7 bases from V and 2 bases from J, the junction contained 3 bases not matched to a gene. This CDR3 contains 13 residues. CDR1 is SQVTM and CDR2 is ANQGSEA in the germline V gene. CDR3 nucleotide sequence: TGCAGCGCTAGCGGGAGGGCCACCTACGAGCAGTACTTC. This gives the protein CSASGRATYEQYF.

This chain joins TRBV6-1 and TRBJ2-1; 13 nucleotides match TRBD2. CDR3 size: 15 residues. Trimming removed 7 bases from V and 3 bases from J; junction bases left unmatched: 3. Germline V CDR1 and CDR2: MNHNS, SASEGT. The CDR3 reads CASTGTSGIYNEQFF. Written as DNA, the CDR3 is TGTGCCAGCACCGGGACTAGCGGGATCTACAATGAGCAGTTCTTC.

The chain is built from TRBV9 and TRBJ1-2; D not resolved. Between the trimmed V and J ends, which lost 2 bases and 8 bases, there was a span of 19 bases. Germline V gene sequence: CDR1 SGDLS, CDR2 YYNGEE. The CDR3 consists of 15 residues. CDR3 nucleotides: TGTGCCAGCAGCGTTAGTCCGGAGTTGGTGCGGGGCTACACCTTC. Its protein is CASSVSPELVRGYTF.

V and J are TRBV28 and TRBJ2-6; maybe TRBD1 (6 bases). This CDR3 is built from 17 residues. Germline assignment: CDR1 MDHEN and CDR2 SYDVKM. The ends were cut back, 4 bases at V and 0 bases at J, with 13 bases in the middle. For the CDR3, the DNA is TGTGCCAGCAGTTCTTACAGGGCAAACTCTGGGGCCAACGTCCTGACTTTC. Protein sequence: CASSSYRANSGANVLTF.

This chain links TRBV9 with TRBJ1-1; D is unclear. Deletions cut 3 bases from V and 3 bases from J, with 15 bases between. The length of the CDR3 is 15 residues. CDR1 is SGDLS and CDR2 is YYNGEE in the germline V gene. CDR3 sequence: CASSAGPGRDTEAFF. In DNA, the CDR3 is TGTGCCAGCAGCGCCGGGCCCGGGAGGGACACTGAAGCTTTCTTT.